What follows describes a single T cell receptor (beta chain). This entry comes from a study of OX40 agonist ivuxolimab in advanced cancers. About the research overall: Participants, roughly 81% male, averaged approximately 60 years of age, ranging from roughly 20 to 85. A history of anti-PD-1, anti-PD-L1 or anti-CTLA-4 therapy was acceptable, and 40% had some.

Method: immunoSEQ multiplex PCR; TCRdb's copy keeps in-frame clones and lacks some. The sample yields about 71,000 clones, 80% to 85% seen once. Looked up from germline, CDR1 is SGHRS and CDR2 is YFSETQ. This CDR3 contains 18 residues. The V and J ends lost 0 bases and 0 bases respectively, with 17 bases between them. The rearrangement uses TRBV5-1 and TRBJ2-3; tentatively, D is TRBD2 (6 bases). The clonotype was recovered from an adult with an advanced solid tumor such as melanoma, head and neck, liver or kidney cancer. The material was CD4+ or CD8+ T cells sorted from blood, obtained in a trial of the OX40 agonist ivuxolimab. CDR3 DNA sequence: TGCGCCAGCAGCTTGGCCCCGGGAGTATTGTATAGCACAGATACGCAGTATTTT. Protein product: CASSLAPGVLYSTDTQYF.